This T cell receptor beta chain was sequenced in a study of blood T cell repertoires in COVID-19. Study-wide background: Sites across the United States, Italy and Spain contributed samples from acute and convalescent COVID-19. The cDNA or gDNA used as material had been derived from T cells, B-cell-depleted T cells, or PBMCs.

In germline, CDR1 is MGHRA, CDR2 YSYEKL. The CDR3 is 16 amino acids. Between the trimmed V and J ends, which lost 0 bases and 0 bases, there was a span of 12 bases. Source study methods: Reference gene primer amplification in the assay estimated nucleated cell counts. The method was immunoSEQ multiplex PCR; TCRdb's version includes in-frame clones alone and lacks a portion of them. That table furnishes V, J and clone size, whereas the DNA furnished D and trimming. Counted here are 61,000 or so clones, around four fifths occurring once; the ten biggest clones make up around 5.1%. The gene calls are TRBV4-1 and TRBJ2-7; a weak D match, TRBD1 (6 bases). What was sequenced was peripheral blood. The receptor's source is a woman aged 70-85 years with acute or convalescent COVID-19. CDR3 sequence: CASSQDGGHSSYEQYF. In DNA, the CDR3 is TGCGCCAGCAGCCAAGATGGGGGACACAGCTCCTACGAGCAGTACTTC.